These 6 T cell receptor beta chains were all obtained from the same sample, sequenced in a study of blood T cell repertoires in COVID-19. Measured with immunoSEQ multiplex PCR; TCRdb has only the in-frame clones, and not every one. The sample carries 380,000 or so clones, roughly 88% recorded once. Material for sequencing was PBMCs or T cells enriched from blood (not recorded which). Every receptor here comes from a woman aged 25 to 39 with acute COVID-19.

This clone was seen a handful of times. The chain recombines TRBV11-1 with TRBJ2-1, with 8 bases identical to TRBD1. Germline assignment: CDR1 SGHAT and CDR2 FQDESV (reference sequence). CDR3 size: 15 residues. The ends lost 3 bases at V and 4 bases at J; junction bases unmatched: 5. CDR3 sequence: CASSFDRGLYNEQFF. The CDR3 region has the DNA TGTGCCAGCAGCTTCGACAGGGGCCTGTACAATGAGCAGTTCTTC. The variable domain in full, completed from reference TRBV11-1 and TRBJ2-1, reads EAEVAQSPRYKITEKSQAVAFWCDPISGHATLYWYRQILGQGPELLVQFQDESVVDDSQLPKDRFSAERLKGVDSTLKIQPAELGDSAMYLCASSFDRGLYNEQFFGPGTRLTVL.

The chain combines TRBV12-5 with TRBJ1-2; D possibly corresponds to TRBD1 (5 bases). The CDR3 consists of 14 residues. Germline CDR1 reads LGHNT; CDR2 reads FRNRAP. With 4 bases removed from V and 4 bases from J, the gap between germline ends came to 13 bases. CDR3 amino acids: CASGSDGGGYGYTF. The CDR3 bases are TGTGCTAGTGGTTCCGACGGGGGGGGCTATGGCTACACCTTC. The entire variable domain, with the rest obtained from reference TRBV12-5 and TRBJ1-2, is as follows: DARVTQTPRHKVTEMGQEVTMRCQPILGHNTVFWYRQTMMQGLELLAYFRNRAPLDDSGMPKDRFSAEMPDATLATLKIQPSEPRDSAVYFCASGSDGGGYGYTFGSGTRLTVV.

The chain carries TRBV9 and TRBJ1-6; no firm D call. Germline V gene lookup returns CDR1 SGDLS and CDR2 YYNGEE. CDR3 length equals 12 residues. Trimming removed 4 bases at V and 13 bases at J, with 12 bases between. The CDR3 protein is CASSLTEGPLHF. The DNA for the CDR3 is TGTGCCAGCAGCTTAACAGAGGGCCCCCTCCACTTT.

The V gene is TRBV4-1, the J gene TRBJ2-7, with no clear D. V dropped 2 bases and J dropped 2 bases, with 7 bases sitting between them. This CDR3 contains 13 residues. Germline assignment: CDR1 MGHRA and CDR2 YSYEKL. In DNA form, the CDR3 reads TGCGCCAGCAGCCAATCTATAACCTACGAGCAGTACTTC. Protein sequence: CASSQSITYEQYF.

As for this clone: Other DNA sequences of this sample code for an identical CDR3. The chain joins TRBV12-3 or TRBV12-4 to TRBJ1-5, with a tentative D call TRBD1 (6 bases). This CDR3 has 13 amino acids. V was shortened by 6 bases and J by 6 bases, with 12 bases between the two germline ends. In DNA form, the CDR3 reads TGTGCCAGCAGCACAGGGTTAAGTCAGCCCCAGCATTTT. It yields the protein CASSTGLSQPQHF.

This clone was detected only once. This chain connects TRBV7-8 to TRBJ2-7; 10 nucleotides agree with TRBD1. The ends lost 2 bases at V and 5 bases at J; junction bases unmatched: 9. Germline CDR1 and CDR2: SGHVS and FQNEAQ. This CDR3 contains 16 residues. The CDR3 nucleotides read TGTGCCAGCAGCTTACGGGGGGACAGGGGCGATCACGAGCAGTACTTC. It translates to CASSLRGDRGDHEQYF.